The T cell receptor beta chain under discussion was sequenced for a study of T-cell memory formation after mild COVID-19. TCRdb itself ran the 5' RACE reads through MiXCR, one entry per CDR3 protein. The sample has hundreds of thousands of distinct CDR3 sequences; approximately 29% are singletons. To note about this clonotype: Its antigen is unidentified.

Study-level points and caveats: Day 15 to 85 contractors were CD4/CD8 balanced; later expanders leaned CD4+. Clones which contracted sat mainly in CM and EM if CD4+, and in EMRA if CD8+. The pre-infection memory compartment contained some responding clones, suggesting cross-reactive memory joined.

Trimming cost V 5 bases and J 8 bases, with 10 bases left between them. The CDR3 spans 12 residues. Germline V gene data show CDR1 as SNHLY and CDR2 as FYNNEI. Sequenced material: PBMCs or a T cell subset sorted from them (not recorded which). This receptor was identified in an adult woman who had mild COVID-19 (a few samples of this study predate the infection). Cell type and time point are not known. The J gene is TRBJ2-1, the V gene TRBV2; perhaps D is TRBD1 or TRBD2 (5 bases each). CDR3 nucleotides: TGTGCCAGCAGTAGGGACGACGATGAGCAGTTCTTC. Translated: CASSRDDDEQFF.